This TCR beta chain was identified in a study of blood T cell repertoires in COVID-19. Overall study: Both acute and convalescent COVID-19 samples were obtained from the United States, Italy and Spain. Sources were T cells, B-cell-depleted T cells, or PBMCs; the material itself was cDNA or gDNA.

Everyone who took part was about 18 to 90 years old, and they came from some 23 US areas. This clone came up a few times. Original processing methods: Reference gene primer amplification gave estimated nucleated cell counts. Assay used: immunoSEQ multiplex PCR; TCRdb lists only in-frame clones, some missing. V and J calls and clone size are as listed in that table; D and trimming were resolved from the DNA. The sample lists 300,000 to 350,000 clones, 90% seen once, with approximately 4.5% in the top ten. This CDR3 region has 15 residues. V was pared by 4 bases and J by 2 bases, with 9 bases of the junction left unmatched. Germline CDR1 is SGHRS and CDR2 is YFSETQ.

The sequenced sample consisted of PBMCs or T cells enriched from blood (not recorded which). The TCR comes from a woman between 18 and 29 years old with acute COVID-19. The J gene is TRBJ2-7, the V gene TRBV5-1; TRBD1 matches 7 bases. CDR3 amino acids: CASSEDGQATYEQYF. For the CDR3, the DNA is TGCGCCAGCAGCGAGGACGGACAGGCAACCTACGAGCAGTACTTC.